This T cell receptor (beta chain) was identified during a study of cytomegalovirus exposure and HLA in healthy donors. The study's findings and limits: Both high specificity and high sensitivity reportedly marked the classifier's diagnosis of cytomegalovirus status.

Worth noting for this clone: Antigen: not known.

Deletions cut 5 bases from V and 0 bases from J, with 4 bases between. This CDR3 contains 12 residues. Germline V gene sequence: CDR1 SGHRS, CDR2 YFSETQ. Produced via immunoSEQ multiplex PCR; TCRdb's table is partial and in-frame only. The data contain roughly 120,000 clones, 88% of them singletons. V gene TRBV5-1 combines with J gene TRBJ2-3, with D uncertain. The sequenced sample was PBMCs. This TCR derives from a man aged 18 to 35 in good health and CMV-seronegative. The CDR3 is CASRASTDTQYF. For the CDR3, the DNA is TGCGCCAGCAGAGCTAGCACAGATACGCAGTATTTT.